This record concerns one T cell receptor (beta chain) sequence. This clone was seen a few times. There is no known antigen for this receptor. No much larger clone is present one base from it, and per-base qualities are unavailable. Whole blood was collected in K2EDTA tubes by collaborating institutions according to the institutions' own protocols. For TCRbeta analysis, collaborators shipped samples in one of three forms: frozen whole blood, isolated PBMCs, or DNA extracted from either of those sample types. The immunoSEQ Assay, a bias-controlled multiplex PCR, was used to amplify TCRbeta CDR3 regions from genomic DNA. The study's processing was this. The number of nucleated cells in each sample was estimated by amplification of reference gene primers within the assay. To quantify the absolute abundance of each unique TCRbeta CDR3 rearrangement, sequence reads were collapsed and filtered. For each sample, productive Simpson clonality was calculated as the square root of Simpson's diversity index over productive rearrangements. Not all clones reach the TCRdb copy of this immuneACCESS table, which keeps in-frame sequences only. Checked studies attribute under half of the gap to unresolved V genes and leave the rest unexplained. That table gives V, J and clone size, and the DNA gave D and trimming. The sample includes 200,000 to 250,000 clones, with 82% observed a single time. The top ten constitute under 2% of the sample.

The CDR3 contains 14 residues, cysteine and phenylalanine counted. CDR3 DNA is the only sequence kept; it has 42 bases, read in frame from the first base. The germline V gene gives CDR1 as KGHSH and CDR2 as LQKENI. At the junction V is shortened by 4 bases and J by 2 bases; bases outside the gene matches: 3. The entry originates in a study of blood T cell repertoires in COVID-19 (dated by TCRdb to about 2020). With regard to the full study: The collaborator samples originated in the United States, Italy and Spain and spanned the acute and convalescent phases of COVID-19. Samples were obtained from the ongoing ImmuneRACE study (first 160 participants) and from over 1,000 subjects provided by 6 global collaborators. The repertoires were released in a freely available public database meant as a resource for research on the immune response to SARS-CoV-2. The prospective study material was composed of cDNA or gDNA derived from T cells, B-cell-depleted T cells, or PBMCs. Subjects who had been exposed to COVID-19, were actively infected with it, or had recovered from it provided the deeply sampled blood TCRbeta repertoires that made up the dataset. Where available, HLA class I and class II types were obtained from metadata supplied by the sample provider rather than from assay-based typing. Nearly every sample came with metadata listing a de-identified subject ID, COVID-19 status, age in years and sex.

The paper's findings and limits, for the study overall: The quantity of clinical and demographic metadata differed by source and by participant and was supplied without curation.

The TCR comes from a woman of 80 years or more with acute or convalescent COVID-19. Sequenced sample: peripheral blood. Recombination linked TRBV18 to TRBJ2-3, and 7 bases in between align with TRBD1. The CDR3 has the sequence CASSRDSDTDTQYF. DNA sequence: TGTGCCAGCTCACGGGACAGTGACACAGATACGCAGTATTTT.